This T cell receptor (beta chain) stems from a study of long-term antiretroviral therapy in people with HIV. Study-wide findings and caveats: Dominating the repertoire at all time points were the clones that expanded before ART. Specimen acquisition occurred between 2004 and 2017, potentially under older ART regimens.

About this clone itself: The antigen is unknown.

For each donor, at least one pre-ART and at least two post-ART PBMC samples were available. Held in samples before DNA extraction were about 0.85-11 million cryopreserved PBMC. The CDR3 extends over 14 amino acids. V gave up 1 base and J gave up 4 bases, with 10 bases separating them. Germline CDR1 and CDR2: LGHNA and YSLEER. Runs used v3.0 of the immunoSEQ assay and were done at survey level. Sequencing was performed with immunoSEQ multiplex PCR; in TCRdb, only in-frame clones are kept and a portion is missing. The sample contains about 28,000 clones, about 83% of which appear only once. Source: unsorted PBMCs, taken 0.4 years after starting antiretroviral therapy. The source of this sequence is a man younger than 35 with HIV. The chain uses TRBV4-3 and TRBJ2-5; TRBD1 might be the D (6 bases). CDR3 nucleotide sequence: TGCGCCAGCAGCCAAGGTCTCAGGGGAGAGACCCAGTACTTC. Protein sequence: CASSQGLRGETQYF.